The clone carrying this T cell receptor (beta chain) appeared a few times. Its antigen is still unknown. Germline CDR1 is MDHEN and CDR2 is SYDVKM. V shed 6 bases and J shed 4 bases, with 16 bases lying between them. The CDR3 is 14 amino acids. This specimen belongs to a study of human T cells and chemical hapten exposure. On the study more broadly: Patch tests put 0.01% DPC on the upper back, read at 6 days.

TCRdb recomputed calls from the RACE reads with MiXCR, one row per CDR3 protein. This sample has about 180,000 distinct CDR3 sequences, with approximately 29% found just once. Study-wide findings and caveats: The count of PT1 expanded TCRs correlated positively with patch test score.

Time point of the sample: pre-sensitization, week 0. Treatment here: therapeutic diphenylcyclopropenone sensitization with weekly scalp DPC. This clonotype originated in a woman in her 30s with alopecia areata. Some clones in this sample may be carry-over from other donors' samples. The sequences come from whole blood, collected in connection with sensitization to the hapten diphenylcyclopropenone (DPC). The chain combines TRBV28 with TRBJ2-7; no definite D call. CDR3: CASRNTDPRYEQYF. As DNA, the CDR3 is TGTGCCAGCAGAAATACGGATCCCCGGTACGAGCAGTACTTC.